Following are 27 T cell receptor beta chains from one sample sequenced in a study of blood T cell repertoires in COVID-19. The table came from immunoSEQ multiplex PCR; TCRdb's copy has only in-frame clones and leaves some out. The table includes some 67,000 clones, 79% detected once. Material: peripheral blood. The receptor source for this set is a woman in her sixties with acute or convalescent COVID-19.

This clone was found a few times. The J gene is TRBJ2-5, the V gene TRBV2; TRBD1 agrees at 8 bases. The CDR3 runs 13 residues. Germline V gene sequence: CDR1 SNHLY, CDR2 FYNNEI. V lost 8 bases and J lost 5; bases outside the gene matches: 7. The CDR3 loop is CASRTTGGETQYF. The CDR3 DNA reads TGTGCCAGCCGGACTACAGGGGGGGAGACCCAGTACTTC.

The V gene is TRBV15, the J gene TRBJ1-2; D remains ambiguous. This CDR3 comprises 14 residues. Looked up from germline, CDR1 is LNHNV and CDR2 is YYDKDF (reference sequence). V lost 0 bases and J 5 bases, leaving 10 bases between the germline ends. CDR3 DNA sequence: TGTGCCACCAGCAGAGATTTGACTGGATATGGCTACACCTTC. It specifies CATSRDLTGYGYTF.

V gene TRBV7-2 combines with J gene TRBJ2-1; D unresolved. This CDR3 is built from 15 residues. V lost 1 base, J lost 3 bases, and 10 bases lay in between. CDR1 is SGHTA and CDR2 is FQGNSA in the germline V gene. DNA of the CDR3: TGTGCCAGCAGCTTAGGAGCAGGTAACTACAATGAGCAGTTCTTC. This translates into CASSLGAGNYNEQFF.

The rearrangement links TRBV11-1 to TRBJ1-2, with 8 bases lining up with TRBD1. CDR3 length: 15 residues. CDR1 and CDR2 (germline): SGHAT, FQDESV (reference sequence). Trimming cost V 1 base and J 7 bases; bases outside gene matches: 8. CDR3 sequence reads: CASSLGAQGARGYTF. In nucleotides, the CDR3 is TGTGCCAGCAGCTTAGGGGCGCAGGGGGCGCGTGGCTACACCTTC.

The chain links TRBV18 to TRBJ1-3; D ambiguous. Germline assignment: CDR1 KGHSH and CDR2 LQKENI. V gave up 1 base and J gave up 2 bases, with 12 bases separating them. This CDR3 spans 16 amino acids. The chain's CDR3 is CASSPRLEAAGNTIYF. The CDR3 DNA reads TGTGCCAGCTCACCACGACTGGAAGCGGCTGGAAACACCATATATTTT.

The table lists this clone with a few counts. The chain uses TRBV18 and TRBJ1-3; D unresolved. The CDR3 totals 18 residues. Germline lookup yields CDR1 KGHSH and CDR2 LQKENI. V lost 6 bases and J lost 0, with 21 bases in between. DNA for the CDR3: TGTGCCAGCTCCGCGGTGGAGACTCCGTCCGGCTCTGGAAACACCATATATTTT. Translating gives CASSAVETPSGSGNTIYF.

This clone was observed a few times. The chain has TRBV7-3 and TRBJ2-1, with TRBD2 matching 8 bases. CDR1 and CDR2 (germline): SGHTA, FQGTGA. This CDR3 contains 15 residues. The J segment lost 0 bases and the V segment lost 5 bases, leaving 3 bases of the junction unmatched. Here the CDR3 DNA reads TGTGCCAGCAGCCCGACTAGCGTCTCCTACAATGAGCAGTTCTTC. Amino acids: CASSPTSVSYNEQFF.

The CDR3, as DNA: TGCGCCAGCAGCCAAGGGATCGGGGGAATCGATGGCTACACCTTC. It codes for CASSQGIGGIDGYTF. The chain employs TRBV4-3 and TRBJ1-2; D perhaps matches TRBD1 (5 bases). The germline V and J ends were trimmed by 1 base and 6 bases, with 15 bases remaining between them. Germline CDR1 LGHNA, CDR2 YSLEER. The CDR3 is 15 amino acids.

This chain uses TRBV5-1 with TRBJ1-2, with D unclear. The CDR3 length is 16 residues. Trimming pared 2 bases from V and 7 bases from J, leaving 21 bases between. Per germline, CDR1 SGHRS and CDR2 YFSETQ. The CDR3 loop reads CASSLSRLGNLGGYTF. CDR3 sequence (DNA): TGCGCCAGCAGCTTAAGCCGGCTCGGAAATCTAGGTGGCTACACCTTC.

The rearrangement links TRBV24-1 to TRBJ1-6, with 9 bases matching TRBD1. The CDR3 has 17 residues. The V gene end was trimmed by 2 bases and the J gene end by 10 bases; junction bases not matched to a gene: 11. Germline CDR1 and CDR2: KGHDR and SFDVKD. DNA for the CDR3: TGTGCCACCAGTGATTGGGGAGTTGGGACAGGGCACTCACCCCTCCACTTT. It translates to CATSDWGVGTGHSPLHF.

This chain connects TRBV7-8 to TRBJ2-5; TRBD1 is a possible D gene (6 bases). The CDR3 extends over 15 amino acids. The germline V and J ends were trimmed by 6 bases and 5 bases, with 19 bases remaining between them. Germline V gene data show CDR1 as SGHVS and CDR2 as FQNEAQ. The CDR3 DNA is TGTGCCAGCAGAGACTATGGGACAATTAGGGAGACCCAGTACTTC. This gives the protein CASRDYGTIRETQYF.

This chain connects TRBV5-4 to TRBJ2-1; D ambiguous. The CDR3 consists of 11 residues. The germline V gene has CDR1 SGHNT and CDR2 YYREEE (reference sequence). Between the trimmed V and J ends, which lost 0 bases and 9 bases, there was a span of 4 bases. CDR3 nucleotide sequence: TGTGCCAGCAGCTTGGCGAGTGAGCAGTTCTTC. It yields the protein CASSLASEQFF.

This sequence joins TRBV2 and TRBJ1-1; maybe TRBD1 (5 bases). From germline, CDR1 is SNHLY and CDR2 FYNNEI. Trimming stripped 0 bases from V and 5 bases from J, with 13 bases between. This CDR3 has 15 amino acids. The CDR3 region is CASSEAKLGGTEAFF. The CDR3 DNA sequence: TGTGCCAGCAGTGAAGCGAAACTTGGGGGGACTGAAGCTTTCTTT. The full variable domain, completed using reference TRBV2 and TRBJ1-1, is EPEVTQTPSHQVTQMGQEVILRCVPISNHLYFYWYRQILGQKVEFLVSFYNNEISEKSEIFDDQFSVERPDGSNFTLKIRSTKLEDSAMYFCASSEAKLGGTEAFFGQGTRLTVV.

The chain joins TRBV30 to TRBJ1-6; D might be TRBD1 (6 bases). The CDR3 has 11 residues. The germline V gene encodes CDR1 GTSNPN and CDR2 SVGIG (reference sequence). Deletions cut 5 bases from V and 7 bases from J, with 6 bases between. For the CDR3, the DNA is TGTGCCTGGGGACAGAATTCACCCCTCCACTTT. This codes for CAWGQNSPLHF.

The CDR3 nucleotides read TGTGCCAGCAGCTTGGGTCCAGGGTCCTACGAGCAGTACTTC. Amino acids: CASSLGPGSYEQYF. The chain joins TRBV5-8 to TRBJ2-7; D is possibly TRBD1 (5 bases). The CDR3 has 14 residues. From germline, CDR1 is SGHTS and CDR2 YDEGEE. Trimming left V 0 bases short and J 1 base short, with 8 bases between. The variable domain in full, completed from reference TRBV5-8 and TRBJ2-7, reads EAGVTQSPTHLIKTRGQQATLRCSPISGHTSVYWYQQALGLGLQFLLWYDEGEERNRGNFPPRFSGRQFPNYSSELNVNALELEDSALYLCASSLGPGSYEQYFGPGTRLTVT.

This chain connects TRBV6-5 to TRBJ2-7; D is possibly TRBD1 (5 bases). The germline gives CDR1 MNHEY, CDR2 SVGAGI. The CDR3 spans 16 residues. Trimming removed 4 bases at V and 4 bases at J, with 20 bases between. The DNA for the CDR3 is TGTGCCAGCAGTTCAGGAACAGGAACCTTCGCGTACGAGCAGTACTTC. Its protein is CASSSGTGTFAYEQYF.

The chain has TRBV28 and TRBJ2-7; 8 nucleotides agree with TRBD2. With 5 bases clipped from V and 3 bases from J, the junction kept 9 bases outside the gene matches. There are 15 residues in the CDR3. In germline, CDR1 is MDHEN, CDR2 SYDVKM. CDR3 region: CASSELAARFYEQYF. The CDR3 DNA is TGTGCCAGCAGTGAACTAGCGGCCCGGTTCTACGAGCAGTACTTC.

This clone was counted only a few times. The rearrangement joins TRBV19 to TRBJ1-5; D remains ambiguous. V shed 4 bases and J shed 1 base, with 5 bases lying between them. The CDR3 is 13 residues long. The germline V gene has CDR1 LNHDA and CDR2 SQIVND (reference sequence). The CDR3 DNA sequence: TGTGCCAGTAGTACACAGAGCAATCAGCCCCAGCATTTT. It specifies CASSTQSNQPQHF. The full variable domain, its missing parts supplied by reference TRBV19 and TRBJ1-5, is DGGITQSPKYLFRKEGQNVTLSCEQNLNHDAMYWYRQDPGQGLRLIYYSQIVNDFQKGDIAEGYSVSREKKESFPLTVTSAQKNPTAFYLCASSTQSNQPQHFGDGTRLSIL.

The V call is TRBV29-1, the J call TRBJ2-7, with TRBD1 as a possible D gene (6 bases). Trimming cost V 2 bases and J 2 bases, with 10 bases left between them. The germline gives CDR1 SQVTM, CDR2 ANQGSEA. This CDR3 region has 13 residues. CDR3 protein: CSVETGSTYEQYF. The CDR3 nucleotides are TGCAGCGTTGAAACAGGGTCTACCTACGAGCAGTACTTC.

CDR3 nucleotide sequence: TGTGCCAGCGTCAATAACAGGGGGAAATTTAATGGCTACACCTTC. Amino acids: CASVNNRGKFNGYTF. The V call is TRBV2, the J call TRBJ1-2; 8 positions match TRBD1. V lost 8 bases and J lost 6; bases outside the gene matches: 14. The CDR3 is 15 amino acids. The V gene's germline CDR1 is SNHLY and CDR2 FYNNEI.

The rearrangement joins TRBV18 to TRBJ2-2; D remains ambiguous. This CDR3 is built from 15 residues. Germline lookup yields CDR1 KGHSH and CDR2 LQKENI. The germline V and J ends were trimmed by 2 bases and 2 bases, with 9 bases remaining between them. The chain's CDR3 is CASSPRPRNTGELFF. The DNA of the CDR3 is TGTGCCAGCTCACCAAGGCCTAGAAACACCGGGGAGCTGTTTTTT.

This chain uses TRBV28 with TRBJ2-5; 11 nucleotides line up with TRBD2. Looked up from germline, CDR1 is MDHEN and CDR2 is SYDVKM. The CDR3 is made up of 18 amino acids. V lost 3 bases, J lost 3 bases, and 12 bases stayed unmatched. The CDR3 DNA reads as TGTGCCAGCAGTTTGTACCCGTCCCTTAGCGGGGGGGAAGAGACCCAGTACTTC. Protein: CASSLYPSLSGGEETQYF. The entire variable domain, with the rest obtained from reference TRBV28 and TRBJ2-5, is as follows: DVKVTQSSRYLVKRTGEKVFLECVQDMDHENMFWYRQDPGLGLRLIYFSYDVKMKEKGDIPEGYSVSREKKERFSLILESASTNQTSMYLCASSLYPSLSGGEETQYFGPGTRLLVL.

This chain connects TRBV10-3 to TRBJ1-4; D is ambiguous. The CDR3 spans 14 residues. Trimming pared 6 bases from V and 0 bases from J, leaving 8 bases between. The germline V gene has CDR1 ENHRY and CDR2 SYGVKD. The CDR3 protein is CAIRGGSTNEKLFF. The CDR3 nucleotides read TGTGCCATCAGAGGCGGTTCAACTAATGAAAAACTGTTTTTT.

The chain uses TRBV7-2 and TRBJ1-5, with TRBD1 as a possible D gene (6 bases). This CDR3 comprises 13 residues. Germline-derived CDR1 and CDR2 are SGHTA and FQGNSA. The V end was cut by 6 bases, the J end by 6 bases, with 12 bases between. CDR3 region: CASSLTGRQPQHF. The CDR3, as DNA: TGTGCCAGCAGTTTGACAGGACGTCAGCCCCAGCATTTT.

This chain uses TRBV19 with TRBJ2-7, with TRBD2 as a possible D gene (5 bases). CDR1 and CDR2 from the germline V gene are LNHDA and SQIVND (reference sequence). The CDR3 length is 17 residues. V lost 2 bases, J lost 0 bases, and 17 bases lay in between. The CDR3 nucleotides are TGTGCCAGTAGTATATCCCCACCCTCCGGGAACTCCTACGAGCAGTACTTC. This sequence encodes CASSISPPSGNSYEQYF.

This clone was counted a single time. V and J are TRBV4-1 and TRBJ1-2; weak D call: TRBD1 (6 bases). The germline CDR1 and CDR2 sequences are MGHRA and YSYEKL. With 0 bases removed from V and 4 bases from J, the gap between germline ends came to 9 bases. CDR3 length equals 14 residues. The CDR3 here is CASSQDRGFYGYTF. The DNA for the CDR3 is TGCGCCAGCAGCCAAGATAGGGGGTTCTATGGCTACACCTTC.

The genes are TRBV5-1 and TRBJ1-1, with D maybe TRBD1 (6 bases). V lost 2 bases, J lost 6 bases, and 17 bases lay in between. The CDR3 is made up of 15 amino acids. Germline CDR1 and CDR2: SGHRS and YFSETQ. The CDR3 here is CASSLSTGEGAEAFF. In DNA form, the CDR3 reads TGCGCCAGCAGCTTATCCACGGGGGAGGGGGCTGAAGCTTTCTTT.